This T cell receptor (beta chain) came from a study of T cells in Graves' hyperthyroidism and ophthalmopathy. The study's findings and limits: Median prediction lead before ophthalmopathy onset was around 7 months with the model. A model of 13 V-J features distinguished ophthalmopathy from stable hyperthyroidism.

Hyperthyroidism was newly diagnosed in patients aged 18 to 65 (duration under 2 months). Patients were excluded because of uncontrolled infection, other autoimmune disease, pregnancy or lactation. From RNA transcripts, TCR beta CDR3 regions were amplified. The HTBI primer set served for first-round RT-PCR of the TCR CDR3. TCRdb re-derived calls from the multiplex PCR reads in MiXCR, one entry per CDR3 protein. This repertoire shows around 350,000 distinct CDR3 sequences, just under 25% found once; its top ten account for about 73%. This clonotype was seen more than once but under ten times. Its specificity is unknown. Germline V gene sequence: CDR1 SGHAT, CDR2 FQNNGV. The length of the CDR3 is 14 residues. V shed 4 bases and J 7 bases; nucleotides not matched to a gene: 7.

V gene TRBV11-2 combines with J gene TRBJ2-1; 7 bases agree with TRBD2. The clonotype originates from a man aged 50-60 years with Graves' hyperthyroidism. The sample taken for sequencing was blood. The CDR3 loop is CASSSWTSPNEQFF. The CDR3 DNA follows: TGTGCCAGCAGCTCGTGGACTAGTCCGAATGAGCAGTTCTTC.